This T cell receptor beta chain was identified during a study of blood T cells in healthy people across ages. Trimming cost V 4 bases and J 8 bases; bases outside gene matches: 9. This CDR3 is 15 amino acids long. The second PCR ran about 6 to 12 cycles with a sample-barcoded 5' primer and J-beta primers. MiXCR, run by TCRdb on the 5' RACE reads, gives a single entry per CDR3 protein. The sample yields about 970,000 distinct CDR3 sequences, roughly 47% seen once. The sequenced sample was blood. This TCR came from an older woman in good health. This chain connects TRBV12-3 or TRBV12-4 to TRBJ2-1, with TRBD1 identical over 9 bases. The CDR3 sequence is CASSWDGTGWDEQFF. DNA of the CDR3: TGTGCCAGCAGTTGGGACGGGACAGGGTGGGATGAGCAGTTCTTC.